This T cell receptor beta chain was identified in a study of T cell responses to AZD1222 COVID-19 vaccine. Sequenced by immunoSEQ multiplex PCR; TCRdb stores in-frame clones only, minus some. The sample includes more than 95,000 clones, over 70% of them seen just once. The source is an adult in good health. Sequenced material: peripheral blood, taken on day 0 of AZD1222 vaccination.

CDR3 protein: CASSPPFRGQGSHEQYF. DNA of the CDR3: TGTGCCAGCAGCCCCCCGTTTCGGGGACAGGGATCCCACGAGCAGTACTTC. The chain joins TRBV7-9 to TRBJ2-7; 9 bases line up with TRBD1. Germline V CDR1 and CDR2: SEHNR, FQNEAQ (reference sequence). The CDR3 contains 17 residues. The V gene end was trimmed by 5 bases and the J gene end by 5 bases; junction bases not matched to a gene: 16.